One sample yielded the 27 T cell receptor beta chains listed below, sequenced in a study of T-cell reconstitution after alpha-beta-depleted transplantation in children (TCRdb year 2016). The treatment or condition label of this sample denotes: allogeneic hematopoietic cell transplantation with graft depleted of TCRalphabeta T cells and CD19 B cells. Library generation was performed with PCR. TCRdb records Illumina HiSeq 2500 as the sequencer. TCR library preparation used molecular barcoding, with unique molecular identifiers applied to normalize quantification of the TCRbeta repertoire. Using fastp trimming at Q25 and MiXCR clonotype assembly, TCRdb reanalyzed the public sequencing data and kept in-frame beta chains. One record per CDR3 amino acid sequence lists the most common genes and DNA. Present in this sample are approximately 650,000 distinct CDR3 sequences, 13% of which were seen just once. Clones ranked in the top ten supply approximately 0.8% of the sample.

Sequencing used PBMCs, obtained before TCRalphabeta/CD19-depleted stem cell transplant. The receptors come from a girl aged 2 to 9 with congenital amegakaryocytic thrombocytopenia, due to receive a stem cell transplant.

The table lists this clonotype with many counts. The chain joins TRBV4-1 to TRBJ2-7; D might be TRBD1 (6 bases). Germline lookup yields CDR1 MGHRA and CDR2 YSYEKL. V lost 4 bases, J lost 3 bases, and 13 bases lay in between. This CDR3 contains 14 residues. The chain's CDR3 is CASSRQQGNYEQYF. The DNA of the CDR3 is TGCGCCAGCAGCCGACAACAGGGTAACTACGAGCAGTACTTC.

This clonotype was detected many times. The chain is built from TRBV6-6 and TRBJ2-7; 7 nucleotides line up with TRBD2. This CDR3 is 11 amino acids long. CDR1 and CDR2 (germline): MNHNY, SVGAGI (reference sequence). With V trimmed by 4 bases and J by 10 bases, 4 bases remained unmatched. The CDR3 DNA follows: TGTGCCAGCAGTTTGGGAGGGATTCAGTACTTC. Amino acid sequence: CASSLGGIQYF.

The chain couples TRBV5-1 to TRBJ2-7, with D tentatively TRBD1 (6 bases). The length of the CDR3 is 14 residues. CDR1 SGHRS and CDR2 YFSETQ come from the germline V gene. Trimming shortened V by 4 bases and J by 2 bases, and 13 bases separated the two germline ends. For the CDR3, the DNA is TGCGCCAGCAGCCCCGGGACACCAACCTACGAGCAGTACTTC. The encoded protein is CASSPGTPTYEQYF.

The chain recombines TRBV29-1 with TRBJ2-2; possibly TRBD2 for D (5 bases). V was pared by 3 bases and J by 0 bases, with 11 bases between. The germline V gene has CDR1 SQVTM and CDR2 ANQGSEA. This CDR3 region has 15 residues. The CDR3 protein is CSVEGEATNTGELFF. The CDR3 DNA is TGCAGCGTTGAGGGAGAAGCTACGAACACCGGGGAGCTGTTTTTT.

At least ten counts were recorded for this clonotype. The genes are TRBV20-1 and TRBJ2-7; TRBD1 is a possible D gene (7 bases). The germline V and J ends were trimmed by 3 bases and 1 base, with 19 bases remaining between them. The CDR3 is made up of 16 amino acids. The germline CDR1 and CDR2 sequences are DFQATT and SNEGSKA (reference sequence). The CDR3 loop reads CSASGTAPGGSYEQYF. The DNA for the CDR3 is TGCAGTGCTAGCGGGACTGCCCCAGGGGGATCCTACGAGCAGTACTTC.

This rearrangement joins TRBV7-9 to TRBJ2-1; D remains unclear. The CDR3 sequence is 11 residues long. Trimming pared 1 base from V and 15 bases from J, leaving 10 bases between. CDR1 and CDR2 from the germline V gene are SEHNR and FQNEAQ (reference sequence). The CDR3 coding sequence is TGTGCCAGCAGCTTAGGCGAAGGACCGTTCTTC. Protein sequence: CASSLGEGPFF. The entire variable domain, with the rest obtained from reference TRBV7-9 and TRBJ2-1, is as follows: DTGVSQNPRHKITKRGQNVTFRCDPISEHNRLYWYRQTLGQGPEFLTYFQNEAQLEKSRLLSDRFSAERPKGSFSTLEIQRTEQGDSAMYLCASSLGEGPFFGPGTRLTVL.

Points on this clonotype: This sequence may be a read error, since a much larger clone differs from it by one base. V gene TRBV20-1 combines with J gene TRBJ2-1; TRBD2 matches at 8 bases. V dropped 2 bases and J dropped 6; count of bases not matched to a gene: 9. Germline-derived CDR1 and CDR2 are DFQATT and SNEGSKA (reference sequence). The CDR3 sequence is 15 residues long. CDR3 residues: CSARTPSGFINEQFF. The DNA for the CDR3 is TGCAGTGCTAGAACGCCTAGCGGGTTTATCAATGAGCAGTTCTTC.

To note about this clonotype: One base away lies a much larger clone, so this may be a sequencing read error. The chain joins TRBV5-6 to TRBJ2-5; D call uncertain. The germline V gene encodes CDR1 SGHDT and CDR2 YYEEEE. With 6 bases removed from V and 8 bases from J, the gap between germline ends came to 26 bases. This CDR3 comprises 16 residues. For the CDR3, the DNA is TGTGCCAGCACCCCCGGCCCACCCTCTTTAATAGACACCCAGTACTTC. It codes for CASTPGPPSLIDTQYF. The whole variable domain, remainder taken from reference TRBV5-6 and TRBJ2-5, is DAGVTQSPTHLIKTRGQQVTLRCSPKSGHDTVSWYQQALGQGPQFIFQYYEEEERQRGNFPDRFSGHQFPNYSSELNVNALLLGDSALYLCASTPGPPSLIDTQYFGPGTRLLVL.

The genes are TRBV7-8 and TRBJ2-7, with 14 bases matching TRBD2. Germline V gene data show CDR1 as SGHVS and CDR2 as FQNEAQ. V dropped 5 bases and J dropped 3; count of bases not matched to a gene: 3. There are 15 residues in the CDR3. Written as DNA, the CDR3 is TGTGCCAGCAGCGTGGGGACTAGCGGGAGCTACGAGCAGTACTTC. Translated, it gives CASSVGTSGSYEQYF.

V usage is TRBV11-2 and J usage is TRBJ2-7; 14 bases line up with TRBD2. J lost 7 bases, V lost 3 bases, and 14 bases had no gene match. CDR3 size: 18 residues. Germline-derived CDR1 and CDR2 are SGHAT and FQNNGV. The CDR3 sequence: CASSLDRTSGRISGEQYF. The DNA of the CDR3 is TGTGCCAGCAGCTTGGATCGGACTAGCGGGAGGATCTCGGGGGAGCAGTACTTC.

In its sample, this clonotype was seen many times. The chain is built from TRBV24-1 and TRBJ2-2; D perhaps matches TRBD1 (6 bases). In germline, CDR1 is KGHDR, CDR2 SFDVKD. The V end was cut by 4 bases, the J end by 5 bases, with 10 bases between. The CDR3 covers 14 residues. The CDR3: CATSEYRETGELFF. CDR3 in DNA: TGTGCCACCAGTGAATACAGGGAAACCGGGGAGCTGTTTTTT.

The chain has TRBV6-5 and TRBJ2-7; possibly TRBD2 for D (5 bases). CDR1 and CDR2 (germline): MNHEY, SVGAGI. This CDR3 spans 16 amino acids. With 2 bases removed from V and 1 base from J, the gap between germline ends came to 15 bases. The CDR3 is CASSYRGGSKSYEQYF. The CDR3 DNA follows: TGTGCCAGCAGTTACCGGGGTGGGTCCAAGTCCTACGAGCAGTACTTC.

This clonotype was seen ten or more times. The chain recombines TRBV27 with TRBJ2-7, with D unresolved. V dropped 2 bases and J dropped 2 bases, with 10 bases sitting between them. This CDR3 contains 14 residues. Germline V gives CDR1 MNHEY, CDR2 SMNVEV (reference sequence). The DNA of the CDR3 is TGTGCCAGCAGTTTAGCCAGTTTCCCCTACGAGCAGTACTTC. Its translation: CASSLASFPYEQYF.

This clonotype has at least ten counts. The V and J genes are TRBV6-1 and TRBJ1-6; 11 bases map to TRBD1. CDR3 size: 14 residues. V shed 6 bases and J 7 bases; nucleotides not matched to a gene: 2. CDR1 is MNHNS, CDR2 SASEGT, per germline. The CDR3 bases are TGTGCCAGCAGCTGGACAGGGGGCAATTCACCCCTCCACTTT. The encoded protein is CASSWTGGNSPLHF.

There are many counts of this clonotype. The V and J genes are TRBV29-1 and TRBJ1-4; 7 bases map to TRBD1. The V and J ends lost 7 bases and 6 bases, in that order; junction bases with no gene match: 8. The CDR3 length is 13 residues. Germline-derived CDR1 and CDR2 are SQVTM and ANQGSEA. The CDR3 protein is CSGSRGLDEKLFF. The CDR3 bases are TGCAGCGGGAGCAGGGGGTTGGATGAAAAACTGTTTTTT. Drawing the rest from reference TRBV29-1 and TRBJ1-4, the complete variable domain is SAVISQKPSRDICQRGTSLTIQCQVDSQVTMMFWYRQQPGQSLTLIATANQGSEATYESGFVIDKFPISRPNLTFSTLTVSNMSPEDSSIYLCSGSRGLDEKLFFGSGTQLSVL.

In its sample, this clonotype was seen a few times. The V call is TRBV10-3, the J call TRBJ2-2; TRBD1 or TRBD2 may be the D gene (6 bases each). V gave up 8 bases and J gave up 7 bases, with 14 bases separating them. Germline-derived CDR1 and CDR2 are ENHRY and SYGVKD. CDR3 length: 13 residues. CDR3: CAIGGTSNGELFF. The CDR3 nucleotides are TGTGCCATCGGGGGGACATCAAACGGGGAGCTGTTTTTT.

This chain connects TRBV20-1 to TRBJ2-3; 7 nucleotides match TRBD2. From germline, CDR1 is DFQATT and CDR2 SNEGSKA (reference sequence). Unmatched junction bases numbered 17, after V lost 5 bases and J lost 3 bases. The CDR3 totals 17 residues. CDR3 DNA: TGCAGTGCTGCCCCTCCCTCTGCTGCTAGCGGTACAGATACGCAGTATTTT. Translated: CSAAPPSAASGTDTQYF.

In this sample, this clonotype turned up many times. The chain couples TRBV6-6 to TRBJ2-7; D is unclear. CDR1 and CDR2 from the germline V gene are MNHNY and SVGAGI (reference sequence). CDR3 length: 12 amino acids. V lost 5 bases, J lost 5 bases, and 10 bases lay in between. This chain's CDR3 is CASSPAAHEQYF. For the CDR3, the DNA is TGTGCCAGCAGTCCCGCGGCTCACGAGCAGTACTTC.

This chain connects TRBV4-1 to TRBJ2-2; 7 bases align to TRBD1. From germline, CDR1 is MGHRA and CDR2 YSYEKL. CDR3 length: 17 residues. The V and J ends lost 4 bases and 2 bases, in that order; junction bases with no gene match: 10. DNA for the CDR3: TGCGCCAGCAGCCGGACGGACAGGCTCCTTAACACCGGGGAGCTGTTTTTT. It encodes CASSRTDRLLNTGELFF.

This clonotype was counted ten times or more. This chain joins TRBV29-1 and TRBJ2-4; D uncertain. The V gene lost 0 bases and the J gene lost 6 bases, with 9 bases spanning the gap. CDR1 and CDR2 from the germline V gene are SQVTM and ANQGSEA. This CDR3 has 13 amino acids. CDR3 protein: CSVEEGLRNIQYF. The CDR3 coding sequence is TGCAGCGTTGAAGAGGGGTTGAGAAACATTCAGTACTTC.

This clonotype was recorded many times. This chain uses TRBV15 with TRBJ2-1; TRBD2 matches 8 bases. Germline V gene sequence: CDR1 LNHNV, CDR2 YYDKDF (reference sequence). The CDR3 has 15 residues. With V trimmed by 2 bases and J by 8 bases, 8 bases remained unmatched. CDR3 in DNA: TGTGCCACCAGCAGACCGCCGGGAGGGCTCGATGAGCAGTTCTTC. It is translated as CATSRPPGGLDEQFF.

In this sample, this clonotype turned up once. CDR3 DNA: TGCAGTGCTGCCTCGAGGACTGAAGCTTTCTTT. It is translated as CSAASRTEAFF. The chain joins TRBV20-1 to TRBJ1-1, with D hard to call. The CDR3 is 11 amino acids. V was shortened by 5 bases and J by 5 bases, with 9 bases between the two germline ends. CDR1 and CDR2 from the germline V gene are DFQATT and SNEGSKA (reference sequence).

This clonotype was seen a single time. The chain employs TRBV11-3 and TRBJ2-3, with a weak D call TRBD2 (6 bases). The CDR3 length is 15 residues. Looked up from germline, CDR1 is SGHNT and CDR2 is YENEEA. V shed 5 bases and J shed 3 bases, with 15 bases lying between them. CDR3 amino acids: CASSPWGGTTDTQYF. CDR3 bases: TGTGCCAGCAGCCCCTGGGGAGGTACGACAGATACGCAGTATTTT.

This clonotype appeared many times. The chain joins TRBV20-1 to TRBJ2-3, with 8 positions matching TRBD2. This CDR3 has 15 amino acids. Per the germline V gene, CDR1 is DFQATT and CDR2 is SNEGSKA (reference sequence). CDR3 loop: CSHLRGAGDADTQYF. The CDR3, as DNA: TGCAGCCACCTCAGGGGAGCGGGAGACGCAGATACGCAGTATTTT.

This clonotype has ten or more counts. The chain couples TRBV20-1 to TRBJ2-1, with no clear D. From germline, CDR1 is DFQATT and CDR2 SNEGSKA (reference sequence). The length of the CDR3 is 13 residues. V was shortened by 0 bases and J by 8 bases, with 11 bases between the two germline ends. CDR3 loop: CSAREDLPDEQFF. DNA for the CDR3: TGCAGTGCTAGAGAGGACCTTCCCGATGAGCAGTTCTTC.

This clonotype was seen repeatedly, ten times or more. The J gene is TRBJ1-3, the V gene TRBV15; unclear D gene. Trimming pared 2 bases from V and 0 bases from J, leaving 8 bases between. CDR1 and CDR2 from the germline V gene are LNHNV and YYDKDF (reference sequence). The CDR3 is made up of 15 amino acids. The CDR3 here is CATSRRALSGNTIYF. The CDR3 DNA sequence: TGTGCCACCAGCAGAAGGGCCCTCTCTGGAAACACCATATATTTT.

V usage is TRBV20-1 and J usage is TRBJ2-7; 10 bases fit TRBD1. The CDR3 is made up of 14 amino acids. Per germline, CDR1 DFQATT and CDR2 SNEGSKA (reference sequence). The J segment lost 5 bases and the V segment lost 6 bases, leaving 10 bases of the junction unmatched. CDR3 in DNA: TGCAGTGCCAGACGCGACAGGGGGCTCGACGAGCAGTACTTC. It is translated as CSARRDRGLDEQYF.